These 18 T cell receptor beta chains came from one sample sequenced in a study of CD8 T cells in ankylosing spondylitis. TCRdb redid the calling of the 5' RACE reads with MiXCR, one entry per CDR3 protein. The repertoire holds fewer than 35,000 distinct CDR3 sequences, with more than 30% as singletons. Material: synovial fluid, either unsorted or a sorted T cell fraction (not recorded which). These receptors were collected from a male donor with ankylosing spondylitis.

This clonotype was counted only a few times. The chain couples TRBV7-2 to TRBJ2-3, with D uncertain. This CDR3 comprises 15 residues. Trimming pared 5 bases from V and 4 bases from J, leaving 16 bases between. Germline V gives CDR1 SGHTA, CDR2 FQGNSA. Here the CDR3 reads CASSLRGPAPDTQYF. Here the CDR3 DNA reads TGTGCCAGCAGCCTTAGAGGCCCCGCCCCAGATACGCAGTATTTT. The variable domain in full, completed from reference TRBV7-2 and TRBJ2-3, reads GAGVSQSPSNKVTEKGKDVELRCDPISGHTALYWYRQSLGQGLEFLIYFQGNSAPDKSGLPSDRFSAERTGGSVSTLTIQRTQQEDSAVYLCASSLRGPAPDTQYFGPGTRLTVL.

The rearrangement joins TRBV6-2 or TRBV6-3 to TRBJ2-7; 9 bases match TRBD1. The CDR3 has 14 residues. J gave up 4 bases and V 4 bases, and 5 bases lay outside the gene matches. In germline, CDR1 is MNHEY, CDR2 SVGEGT. The CDR3 loop reads CASSSGQGWYEQYV. CDR3 bases: TGTGCCAGCAGTTCGGGACAGGGCTGGTACGAGCAGTACGTC.

The rearrangement links TRBV2 to TRBJ1-4, with TRBD1 matching over 8 bases. CDR3 length equals 18 residues. The junction had 19 bases not matched to a gene; V was cut back by 10 bases and J by 3 bases. The V gene's germline CDR1 is SNHLY and CDR2 FYNNEI. CDR3 coding DNA: TGTGCCACCTCAGGGTTGACAGGGGCTGCCTCAGCTAATGAAAAACTGTTTTTT. Its protein product is CATSGLTGAASANEKLFF.

The chain links TRBV5-6 to TRBJ1-5, with 10 bases aligning to TRBD1. The germline V gene encodes CDR1 SGHDT and CDR2 YYEEEE. This CDR3 region has 19 residues. The ends lost 4 bases at V and 0 bases at J; junction bases unmatched: 13. CDR3 coding DNA: TGTGCCAGCAGCAGCCGCCCCGGGGACAGGGGACATAGCAATCAGCCCCAGCATTTT. This codes for CASSSRPGDRGHSNQPQHF.

The chain uses TRBV11-2 and TRBJ2-5; D gene uncertain. Trimming shortened V by 9 bases and J by 5 bases, and 10 bases separated the two germline ends. This CDR3 region has 11 residues. Germline CDR1 is SGHAT and CDR2 is FQNNGV. The CDR3 bases are TGTGCCAGGACAAAGGCGGAGACCCAGTACTTC. Protein sequence: CARTKAETQYF.

This clonotype was found a few times. The V gene is TRBV15, the J gene TRBJ1-2, with D maybe TRBD1 (6 bases). Germline CDR1 LNHNV, CDR2 YYDKDF (reference sequence). The CDR3 sequence is 16 residues long. Trimming removed 1 base at V and 5 bases at J, with 17 bases between. As DNA, the CDR3 is TGTGCCACCAGCAGAGTCGTACGGGGGGACACATATGGCTACACCTTC. Amino acid sequence: CATSRVVRGDTYGYTF.

Remarks on this clonotype: This may stem from a read error, because a much larger clone lies one nucleotide away. The rearrangement uses TRBV28 and TRBJ1-1; the match to TRBD1 covers 7 bases. The CDR3 contains 15 residues. Germline loops: CDR1 MDHEN, CDR2 SYDVKM. CDR3 sequence (DNA): TGTGCCAGCAGTTTCGGGACAGTGGAGTTTCCTGAAACTTTCTTT. Residues: CASSFGTVEFPETFF. The full variable domain, completed using reference TRBV28 and TRBJ1-1, is DVKVTQSSRYLVKRTGEKVFLECVQDMDHENMFWYRQDPGLGLRLIYFSYDVKMKEKGDIPEGYSVSREKKERFSLILESASTNQTSMYLCASSFGTVEFPETFFGQGTRLTVV.

The rearrangement uses TRBV27 and TRBJ2-7; possibly TRBD1 or TRBD2 for D (5 bases each). V was shortened by 6 bases and J by 0 bases, with 12 bases between the two germline ends. The CDR3 sequence is 14 residues long. Germline V gene data show CDR1 as MNHEY and CDR2 as SMNVEV (reference sequence). CDR3 loop: CASRSGTFSYEQYF. In nucleotides, the CDR3 is TGTGCCAGCAGGTCCGGGACCTTCTCCTACGAGCAGTACTTC.

This chain connects TRBV6-1 to TRBJ2-1, with D unresolved. Germline V gene sequence: CDR1 MNHNS, CDR2 SASEGT. V was pared by 0 bases and J by 8 bases, with 11 bases between. The length of the CDR3 is 14 residues. As DNA, the CDR3 is TGTGCCAGCAGTGAAGCTGATGTTTGGGATGAGCAGTTCTTC. Protein product: CASSEADVWDEQFF.

CDR3 in DNA: TGTGCCAGCAGAGCCACAGGGGGGTACACTGAAGCTTTCTTT. Translating it yields CASRATGGYTEAFF. The rearrangement joins TRBV12-3 or TRBV12-4 to TRBJ1-1; 8 nucleotides match TRBD1. CDR3 length equals 14 residues. V was pared by 6 bases and J by 3 bases, with 6 bases of the junction left unmatched.

The rearrangement links TRBV7-9 to TRBJ1-2; 8 nucleotides match TRBD1. Germline V gene data show CDR1 as SEHNR and CDR2 as FQNEAQ (reference sequence). Germline trimming cut 3 bases from V and 7 bases from J; bases unmatched to any gene: 7. This CDR3 is built from 14 residues. CDR3 nucleotides: TGTGCCAGCAGCTTCCAGGACAGGGTTTCTGGCTACACCTTC. Translating gives CASSFQDRVSGYTF.

Judged by abundance, this clonotype is medium-sized (0.01 to 0.1%). The CDR3 is CASRGTSGRVQETQYF. The CDR3 region has the DNA TGTGCCAGCAGGGGGACTAGCGGGAGGGTTCAAGAGACCCAGTACTTC. The V and J genes are TRBV7-9 and TRBJ2-5, with 16 bases fitting TRBD2. This CDR3 has 16 amino acids. Germline V gene lookup returns CDR1 SEHNR and CDR2 FQNEAQ (reference sequence). After removal of 6 bases from V and 2 bases from J, the junction contained 3 bases not matched to a gene.

The CDR3 is CASSERGSRQYEQYV. The CDR3 coding sequence is TGTGCCAGCAGCGAACGGGGGAGCAGACAATACGAGCAGTACGTC. The chain links TRBV6-1 to TRBJ2-7; TRBD2 might be the D (6 bases). Germline V CDR1 and CDR2: MNHNS, SASEGT. This CDR3 is 15 amino acids long. V was pared by 6 bases and J by 4 bases, with 19 bases between.

This clonotype came up many times. The genes are TRBV2 and TRBJ1-2; D call uncertain. The CDR3 totals 11 residues. Germline V gene lookup returns CDR1 SNHLY and CDR2 FYNNEI. With 8 bases removed from V and 3 bases from J, the gap between germline ends came to 7 bases. Written as DNA, the CDR3 is TGTGCCAGCTGGCAGGACTATGGCTACACCTTC. Encoded protein: CASWQDYGYTF.

About this clonotype: One end of the junction fails to match germline, which may point to a read error. The V gene is TRBV12-3 or TRBV12-4, the J gene TRBJ2-1; 11 nucleotides match TRBD2. CDR3 length equals 14 residues. CDR3 amino acids: CASSVAGGPNEQFF. CDR3 DNA sequence: TGTGCCAGCAGTGTAGCGGGAGGGCCCAATGAGCAGTTCTTC.

At least ten counts were recorded for this clonotype. The V gene is TRBV27, the J gene TRBJ1-4; the D gene is possibly TRBD1 (6 bases). This CDR3 region has 13 residues. Germline loops: CDR1 MNHEY, CDR2 SMNVEV (reference sequence). V dropped 4 bases and J dropped 10 bases, with 13 bases sitting between them. The CDR3, as DNA: TGTGCCAGCAGTTCAGGGGTGGTGGGAAAACTGTTTTTT. Protein sequence: CASSSGVVGKLFF.

This chain connects TRBV5-1 to TRBJ2-1; 11 nucleotides match TRBD1. The germline gives CDR1 SGHRS, CDR2 YFSETQ. Trimming at V came to 4 bases and at J to 7 bases, leaving 10 bases not matched to a gene. The CDR3 consists of 16 residues. This CDR3 is CASSPGGQGAWNEQFF. The DNA for the CDR3 is TGCGCCAGCAGCCCGGGTGGACAGGGGGCTTGGAATGAGCAGTTCTTC.

This clonotype was found a few times. This chain joins TRBV6-6 and TRBJ2-1; D gene ambiguous. CDR3 size: 12 residues. CDR1 and CDR2 from the germline V gene are MNHNY and SVGAGI (reference sequence). With 6 bases removed from V and 8 bases from J, the gap between germline ends came to 11 bases. This CDR3 reads CASRPSDDEQFF. CDR3 nucleotide sequence: TGTGCCAGCAGGCCCTCAGATGATGAGCAGTTCTTC.